This entry concerns a single TCR beta chain. What it recognizes is unknown. Germline CDR1 MNHEY, CDR2 SMNVEV (reference sequence). V dropped 7 bases and J dropped 8 bases, with 9 bases sitting between them. This CDR3 comprises 11 residues. The source of the sample is a study of OX40 agonist ivuxolimab in advanced cancers. For the study at large: Patients were approximately 80% male with ages roughly 23 to 85, mean approximately 55.

Study-level points and caveats: Determination of antigen specificity was not performed for the expanded peripheral T cells. At 0.1 to 3.0 mg/kg and by week 6, CD4+ and CD8+ T cells in the blood had expanded clonally.

Sequenced by immunoSEQ multiplex PCR; TCRdb stores in-frame clones only, minus some. This sample has 50,000 to 65,000 clones; around four fifths occur once, and the top ten carry about 4.7%. This specimen was CD4+ or CD8+ T cells sorted from blood, taken in a trial of the OX40 agonist ivuxolimab. The chain joins TRBV27 to TRBJ2-1; a possible D gene is TRBD2 (5 bases). The receptor's source is an adult with an advanced solid tumor such as melanoma, head and neck, liver or kidney cancer. CDR3: CASTGVDEQFF. DNA of the CDR3: TGTGCCAGCACCGGGGTCGATGAGCAGTTCTTC.